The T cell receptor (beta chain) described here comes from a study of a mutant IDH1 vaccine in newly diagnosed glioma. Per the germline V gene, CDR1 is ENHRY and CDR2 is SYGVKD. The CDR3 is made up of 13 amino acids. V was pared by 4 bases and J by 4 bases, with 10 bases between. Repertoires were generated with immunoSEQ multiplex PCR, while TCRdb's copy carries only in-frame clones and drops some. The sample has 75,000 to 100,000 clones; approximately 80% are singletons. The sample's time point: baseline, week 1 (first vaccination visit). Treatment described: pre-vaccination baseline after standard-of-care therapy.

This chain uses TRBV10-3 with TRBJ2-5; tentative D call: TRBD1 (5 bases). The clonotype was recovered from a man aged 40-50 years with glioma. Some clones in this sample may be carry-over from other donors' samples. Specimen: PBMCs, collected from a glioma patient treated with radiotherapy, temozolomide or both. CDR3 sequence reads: CAISGGASETQYF. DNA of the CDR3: TGTGCCATCAGTGGGGGCGCATCAGAGACCCAGTACTTC.